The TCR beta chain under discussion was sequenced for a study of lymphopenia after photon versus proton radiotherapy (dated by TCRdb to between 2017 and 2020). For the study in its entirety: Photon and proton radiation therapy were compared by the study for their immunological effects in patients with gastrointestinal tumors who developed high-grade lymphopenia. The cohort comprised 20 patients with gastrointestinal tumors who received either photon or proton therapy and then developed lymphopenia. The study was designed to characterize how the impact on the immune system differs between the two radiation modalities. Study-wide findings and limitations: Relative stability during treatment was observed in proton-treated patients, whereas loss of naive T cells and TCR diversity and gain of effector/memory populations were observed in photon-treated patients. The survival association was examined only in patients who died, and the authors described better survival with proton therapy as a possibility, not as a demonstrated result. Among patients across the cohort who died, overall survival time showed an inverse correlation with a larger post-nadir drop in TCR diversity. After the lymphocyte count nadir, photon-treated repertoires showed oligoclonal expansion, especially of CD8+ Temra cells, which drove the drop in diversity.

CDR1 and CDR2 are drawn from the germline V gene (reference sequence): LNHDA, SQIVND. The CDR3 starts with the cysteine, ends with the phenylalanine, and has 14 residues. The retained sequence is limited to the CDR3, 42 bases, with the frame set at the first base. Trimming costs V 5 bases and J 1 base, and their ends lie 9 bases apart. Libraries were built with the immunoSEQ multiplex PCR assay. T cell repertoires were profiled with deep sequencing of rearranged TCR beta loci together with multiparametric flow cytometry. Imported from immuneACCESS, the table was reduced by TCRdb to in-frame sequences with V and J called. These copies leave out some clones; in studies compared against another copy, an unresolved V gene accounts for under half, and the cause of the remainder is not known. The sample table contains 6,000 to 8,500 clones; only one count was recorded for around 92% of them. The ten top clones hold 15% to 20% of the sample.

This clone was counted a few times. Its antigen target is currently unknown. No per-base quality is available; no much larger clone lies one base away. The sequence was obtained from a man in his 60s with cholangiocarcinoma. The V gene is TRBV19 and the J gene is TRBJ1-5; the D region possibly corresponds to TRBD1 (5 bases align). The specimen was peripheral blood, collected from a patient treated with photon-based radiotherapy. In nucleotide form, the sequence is TGTGCCAGTAGTCCGCCAGGGAGCAATCAGCCCCAGCATTTT. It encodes CASSPPGSNQPQHF.